One and the same sample provided the 24 T cell receptor beta chains below, sequenced in a study of tissue T cells after allogeneic stem cell transplantation (dated 2022 in TCRdb). Taken with the paper, the label for time point translates to: recipient (host-origin) PBMCs collected before allo-HCT. Library preparation employed the immunoSEQ multiplex PCR assay. TCRdb took this table from immuneACCESS and kept in-frame rearrangements with V and J called. Such tables lack part of the clones; where checked against another copy, unresolved V genes explain under half of the gap, and the rest is unexplained. Recorded for this sample are 25,000 to 30,000 clones; approximately 83% of them occurred a single time. The top ten clonotypes cover about 3.7% of the sample. This specimen was blood, taken before transplantation. These receptors all stem from a woman aged 18 to 50 who later had graft-versus-host disease after an allogeneic stem cell transplant.

In its sample, this clone was seen a few times. The gene calls are TRBV19 and TRBJ1-2; no clear D. The germline CDR1 and CDR2 sequences are LNHDA and SQIVND (reference sequence). V was clipped by 3 bases and J by 2 bases, with 16 bases between them. The CDR3 totals 16 residues. The DNA for the CDR3 is TGTGCCAGTAGTATGACGGCCACACATCGGAACTATGGCTACACCTTC. The encoded protein is CASSMTATHRNYGYTF.

This chain joins TRBV12-5 and TRBJ2-1; D remains unclear. CDR3 length: 13 residues. CDR1 LGHNT and CDR2 FRNRAP come from the germline V gene. V lost 0 bases to trimming and J lost 11 bases, with 11 bases between them. The CDR3 loop is CASGLVWPGKQFF. CDR3 bases: TGTGCTAGTGGTTTGGTTTGGCCTGGCAAGCAGTTCTTC.

This chain uses TRBV11-3 with TRBJ2-2; D gene ambiguous. Trimming removed 1 base from V and 5 bases from J, with 5 bases in between. Germline CDR1 is SGHNT and CDR2 is YENEEA. This CDR3 spans 13 amino acids. The CDR3 is CASSLVDTGELFF. In nucleotides, the CDR3 is TGTGCCAGCAGCTTAGTTGATACCGGGGAGCTGTTTTTT.

The chain employs TRBV19 and TRBJ1-1; D perhaps matches TRBD1 (5 bases). There are 14 residues in the CDR3. Germline loops: CDR1 LNHDA, CDR2 SQIVND (reference sequence). V shed 0 bases and J shed 10 bases, with 15 bases lying between them. CDR3 amino acids: CASSIETGDKRAFF. For the CDR3, the DNA is TGTGCCAGTAGTATAGAAACGGGGGATAAGCGAGCTTTCTTT.

The chain uses TRBV30 and TRBJ2-7; D perhaps matches TRBD2 (8 bases). This CDR3 contains 15 residues. Germline CDR1 GTSNPN, CDR2 SVGIG (reference sequence). Trimming removed 3 bases from V and 0 bases from J, with 15 bases in between. DNA of the CDR3: TGTGCCTGGAGCGGGGGGGGACAGTACTCCTACGAGCAGTACTTC. It encodes CAWSGGGQYSYEQYF.

The chain employs TRBV29-1 and TRBJ2-5; 9 bases line up with TRBD2. The germline gives CDR1 SQVTM, CDR2 ANQGSEA. CDR3 length: 15 residues. V shed 3 bases, J shed 3 bases, and the junction held 8 bases outside the gene matches. CDR3 amino acids: CSVDWGGGVEETQYF. The CDR3 DNA sequence: TGCAGCGTTGATTGGGGCGGGGGGGTTGAAGAGACCCAGTACTTC.

V usage is TRBV24-1 and J usage is TRBJ2-3; D is ambiguous. Deletions cut 5 bases from V and 0 bases from J, with 17 bases between. CDR3 size: 17 residues. Per the germline V gene, CDR1 is KGHDR and CDR2 is SFDVKD. CDR3 sequence: CATSVGRRSPSTDTQYF. CDR3 DNA: TGTGCCACCAGTGTCGGCCGGCGCTCCCCCAGCACAGATACGCAGTATTTT.

The chain uses TRBV7-8 and TRBJ2-3; tentatively, D is TRBD2 (6 bases). The germline V gene encodes CDR1 SGHVS and CDR2 FQNEAQ. The V end lost 5 bases, the J end lost 2 bases, and 20 bases lay between the germline ends. The CDR3 is 17 residues long. The DNA of the CDR3 is TGTGCCAGCAGCCGGGTCGGGCGGGGTTCCTTCACAGATACGCAGTATTTT. Translating it yields CASSRVGRGSFTDTQYF.

The genes are TRBV13 and TRBJ1-2; tentative D call: TRBD1 (5 bases). Per the germline V gene, CDR1 is PRHDT and CDR2 is FYEKMQ (reference sequence). V dropped 8 bases and J dropped 2 bases, with 18 bases sitting between them. CDR3 length: 15 amino acids. In nucleotides, the CDR3 is TGTGCCAGCGCATCCGGTGGGGCATTGAACTATGGCTACACCTTC. The encoded protein is CASASGGALNYGYTF.

The rearrangement links TRBV11-2 to TRBJ1-2; D might be TRBD1 (6 bases). Germline V gives CDR1 SGHAT, CDR2 FQNNGV. The CDR3 sequence is 14 residues long. Trimming removed 0 bases from V and 8 bases from J, with 13 bases in between. In DNA, the CDR3 is TGTGCCAGCAGCTTAGACCAGGGGCTCTGGGGCTACACCTTC. Its translation: CASSLDQGLWGYTF.

The count of this clone is one. This chain connects TRBV19 to TRBJ2-3; no clear D gene. Germline lookup yields CDR1 LNHDA and CDR2 SQIVND (reference sequence). This CDR3 has 14 residues. V lost 4 bases to trimming and J lost 0 bases, with 8 bases between them. CDR3: CASSTYKSTDTQYF. CDR3 nucleotide sequence: TGTGCCAGTAGTACCTACAAGAGCACAGATACGCAGTATTTT. The complete variable domain, with remaining parts taken from reference TRBV19 and TRBJ2-3, reads DGGITQSPKYLFRKEGQNVTLSCEQNLNHDAMYWYRQDPGQGLRLIYYSQIVNDFQKGDIAEGYSVSREKKESFPLTVTSAQKNPTAFYLCASSTYKSTDTQYFGPGTRLTVL.

This clone was detected only once. The chain combines TRBV5-4 with TRBJ2-1; 7 bases match TRBD1. CDR3 size: 13 residues. Germline V gene sequence: CDR1 SGHNT, CDR2 YYREEE (reference sequence). Trimming at V came to 9 bases and at J to 1 base, leaving 4 bases not matched to a gene. In DNA, the CDR3 is TGTGCCACCGGACAGGCATCCTACAATGAGCAGTTCTTC. Its protein is CATGQASYNEQFF. Supplemented by reference TRBV5-4 and TRBJ2-1, the full variable domain reads ETGVTQSPTHLIKTRGQQVTLRCSSQSGHNTVSWYQQALGQGPQFIFQYYREEENGRGNFPPRFSGLQFPNYSSELNVNALELDDSALYLCATGQASYNEQFFGPGTRLTVL.

The rearrangement uses TRBV4-3 and TRBJ2-3, with TRBD1 identical over 7 bases. Germline values: CDR1 LGHNA, CDR2 YSLEER. The CDR3 spans 16 residues. The trim removed 0 bases at V and 3 bases at J, leaving 6 bases unmatched. Here the CDR3 reads CASSQDVYRGTDTQYF. The CDR3, as DNA: TGCGCCAGCAGCCAAGATGTTTACAGGGGTACAGATACGCAGTATTTT.

The genes are TRBV7-6 and TRBJ2-3; 7 bases fit TRBD1. Trimming removed 5 bases from V and 2 bases from J; junction bases left unmatched: 10. Germline values: CDR1 SGHVS, CDR2 FNYEAQ. CDR3 length: 16 residues. Here the CDR3 DNA reads TGTGCCAGCAGCCGGCTCCAGGGACAGACCACAGATACGCAGTATTTT. Translated, it gives CASSRLQGQTTDTQYF.

The CDR3 is CASSYSTVNEKLFF. The CDR3 nucleotides are TGTGCCAGCAGTTACTCGACAGTTAATGAAAAACTGTTTTTT. The rearrangement joins TRBV6-6 to TRBJ1-4, with D perhaps TRBD1 (5 bases). This CDR3 region has 14 residues. CDR1 and CDR2 (germline): MNHNY, SVGAGI (reference sequence). Trimming left V 0 bases short and J 4 bases short, with 6 bases between.

The CDR3 reads CASSQEGTSGIGELFF. As DNA, the CDR3 is TGTGCCAGCAGCCAAGAAGGGACTAGCGGGATCGGGGAGCTGTTTTTT. The chain has TRBV3-1 (or the pseudogene TRBV3-2) and TRBJ2-2, with 13 nucleotides matching TRBD2. Looked up from germline, CDR1 is LGHDT and CDR2 is YNNKEL (reference sequence). CDR3 length: 16 residues. Germline trimming cut 0 bases from V and 7 bases from J; bases unmatched to any gene: 2.

The chain carries TRBV11-2 and TRBJ2-7; D possibly matches TRBD1 or TRBD2 (5 bases each). V was cut by 6 bases and J by 2 bases, with 17 bases left in between. The CDR3 is made up of 15 amino acids. Germline V CDR1 and CDR2: SGHAT, FQNNGV. As DNA, the CDR3 is TGTGCCAGCAGTCCCGGGACCGCAGTCACCTACGAGCAGTACTTC. Translation: CASSPGTAVTYEQYF.

The rearrangement uses TRBV9 and TRBJ1-2; TRBD1 matches 10 bases. Germline CDR1 reads SGDLS; CDR2 reads YYNGEE. CDR3 length equals 14 residues. V lost 3 bases to trimming and J lost 4 bases; unmatched junction nucleotides: 3. The CDR3 region has the DNA TGTGCCAGCAGCGAGTGGACAGGGGGCTATGGCTACACCTTC. It yields the protein CASSEWTGGYGYTF.

As to this clone: Other nucleotide sequences in the sample specify the same CDR3. This chain uses TRBV19 with TRBJ1-1; no clear D gene. This CDR3 is built from 14 residues. The V end was cut by 3 bases, the J end by 1 base, with 9 bases between. CDR1 LNHDA and CDR2 SQIVND come from the germline V gene (reference sequence). DNA for the CDR3: TGTGCCAGTAGTATCTGGTCGGGGAACACTGAAGCTTTCTTT. This codes for CASSIWSGNTEAFF.

V is TRBV6-5 and J is TRBJ2-7; the match to TRBD1 covers 7 bases. Germline CDR1 is MNHEY and CDR2 is SVGAGI. The CDR3 spans 15 residues. After removal of 6 bases from V and 0 bases from J, the junction contained 8 bases not matched to a gene. The CDR3 loop reads CASRKTGAVSYEQYF. The CDR3 nucleotides read TGTGCCAGCAGGAAAACAGGGGCGGTCTCCTACGAGCAGTACTTC.

V is TRBV19 and J is TRBJ1-2; TRBD1 agrees at 10 bases. The germline CDR1 and CDR2 sequences are LNHDA and SQIVND (reference sequence). The CDR3 consists of 17 residues. Germline trimming cut 10 bases from V and 5 bases from J; bases unmatched to any gene: 19. The CDR3 sequence is CATKRQGQGPAPYGYTF. CDR3 in DNA: TGTGCCACCAAACGGCAGGGACAGGGGCCGGCGCCTTATGGCTACACCTTC.

This clone was observed once. The chain has TRBV9 and TRBJ1-1; 7 nucleotides line up with TRBD1. The germline CDR1 and CDR2 sequences are SGDLS and YYNGEE. V was clipped by 4 bases and J by 1 base; unmatched bases: 4. The CDR3 is 14 amino acids. CDR3 DNA sequence: TGTGCCAGCAGCAGGGGGGACAGGAACACTGAAGCTTTCTTT. Translation gives CASSRGDRNTEAFF.

The V gene is TRBV5-1, the J gene TRBJ2-3, with 7 bases that match TRBD1. Germline V gives CDR1 SGHRS, CDR2 YFSETQ. J lost 2 bases, V lost 5 bases, and 8 bases had no gene match. This CDR3 comprises 15 residues. CDR3 DNA: TGCGCCAGCAGTCCTCTCACAGGGGACACAGATACGCAGTATTTT. Encoded protein: CASSPLTGDTDTQYF.

The rearrangement uses TRBV7-2 and TRBJ1-1, with D perhaps matching TRBD1 (6 bases). The V and J ends lost 2 bases and 1 base respectively, with 11 bases between them. Germline V gene lookup returns CDR1 SGHTA and CDR2 FQGNSA. This CDR3 region has 15 residues. The CDR3 DNA is TGTGCCAGCAGCTTATTTGGACAGCAGAACACTGAAGCTTTCTTT. Encoded protein: CASSLFGQQNTEAFF.